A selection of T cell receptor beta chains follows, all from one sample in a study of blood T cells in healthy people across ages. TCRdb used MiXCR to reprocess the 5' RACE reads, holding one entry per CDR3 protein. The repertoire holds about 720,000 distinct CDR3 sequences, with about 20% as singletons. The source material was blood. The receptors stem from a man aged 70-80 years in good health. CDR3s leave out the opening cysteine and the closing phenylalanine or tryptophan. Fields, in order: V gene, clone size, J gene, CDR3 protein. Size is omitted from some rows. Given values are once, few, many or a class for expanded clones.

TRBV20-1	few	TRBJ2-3	SAPTLRASTDTQY
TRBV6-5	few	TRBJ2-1	ASSPGDRGTYNEQF
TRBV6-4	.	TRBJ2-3	ASSENGDTQY
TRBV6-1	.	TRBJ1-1	ASRLDLNTEAF
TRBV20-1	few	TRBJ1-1	SARKGTGNTEAF
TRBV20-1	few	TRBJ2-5	SGPTKETQY
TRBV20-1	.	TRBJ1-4	SAREGTLHEKLF
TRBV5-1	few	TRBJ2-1	ASSPLRGDPHEQF
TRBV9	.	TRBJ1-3	ASSAQGAGGNTIY
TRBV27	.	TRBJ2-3	ASVRVGAGPSTDTQY
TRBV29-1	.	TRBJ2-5	SVLAETQY